This entry lists 21 T cell receptor beta chains sequenced from one sample in a study of cytomegalovirus exposure and HLA in healthy donors. This PCR relied on a set of 60 Vbeta primers and 13 Jbeta primers. Profiled with immunoSEQ multiplex PCR; TCRdb holds only in-frame clones, not every one. The sample has roughly 160,000 clones, roughly 71% seen once; the top ten hold about 1.6%. Sequenced input: PBMCs. Receptor source: a girl aged 5-17 years in good health and CMV-seronegative.

The chain carries TRBV7-6 and TRBJ2-7; 10 nucleotides line up with TRBD1. This CDR3 contains 14 residues. Looked up from germline, CDR1 is SGHVS and CDR2 is FNYEAQ. Germline trimming cut 3 bases from V and 3 bases from J; bases unmatched to any gene: 2. In DNA, the CDR3 is TGTGCCAGCAGCTTGGGGGACAGGGGCTACGAGCAGTACTTC. Translating gives CASSLGDRGYEQYF.

This rearrangement joins TRBV27 to TRBJ2-1, with a possible D match to TRBD2 (6 bases). Per germline, CDR1 MNHEY and CDR2 SMNVEV (reference sequence). Trimming removed 0 bases from V and 2 bases from J, with 14 bases in between. The CDR3 covers 17 residues. The DNA of the CDR3 is TGTGCCAGCAGTTTATCAGTAGCGGCGGGACCCTACAATGAGCAGTTCTTC. Translation: CASSLSVAAGPYNEQFF.

This CDR3 is CASSPGQSYEQYF. DNA for the CDR3: TGCGCCAGCAGCCCGGGACAATCCTACGAGCAGTACTTC. This chain connects TRBV4-1 to TRBJ2-7, with D possibly matching TRBD1 (6 bases). V lost 4 bases and J 1 base, leaving 8 bases between the germline ends. The CDR3 has 13 amino acids. Germline CDR1 and CDR2: MGHRA and YSYEKL.

The chain uses TRBV7-9 and TRBJ2-4; tentatively, D is TRBD1 (5 bases). The CDR3 consists of 14 residues. V was trimmed by 2 bases and J by 0 bases, leaving 5 bases between them. The germline CDR1 and CDR2 sequences are SEHNR and FQNEAQ (reference sequence). This CDR3 reads CASSLTGAKNIQYF. The CDR3 coding sequence is TGTGCCAGCAGCTTAACAGGAGCCAAAAACATTCAGTACTTC.

V gene TRBV12-2 combines with J gene TRBJ1-5; TRBD1, the table's D call, was not compared with the DNA. TRBV12-2 is listed as a pseudogene. This CDR3 contains 18 residues. The chain's CDR3 is CASRREGARTGRNQPQHF. Written as DNA, the CDR3 is TGTGCAAGTCGCCGCGAGGGGGCGCGAACGGGGCGCAATCAGCCCCAGCATTTT.

The chain is built from TRBV6-5 and TRBJ1-2; 7 bases agree with TRBD1. Germline values: CDR1 MNHEY, CDR2 SVGAGI. V trimming: 6 bases; J trimming: 2 bases; junction bases outside the gene matches: 3. The length of the CDR3 is 13 residues. The CDR3 nucleotides read TGTGCCAGCAGCGAACAGGGGAACTATGGCTACACCTTC. Protein product: CASSEQGNYGYTF.

This clone showed up just a few times. The genes are TRBV2 and TRBJ1-4, with D possibly TRBD1 on 6 matching bases. The CDR3 is made up of 15 amino acids. The germline V gene encodes CDR1 SNHLY and CDR2 FYNNEI. V was trimmed by 8 bases and J by 0 bases, leaving 13 bases between them. This CDR3 reads CASVTGTSTNEKLFF. The CDR3 DNA reads TGTGCCAGCGTAACAGGGACCTCAACTAATGAAAAACTGTTTTTT.

This rearrangement joins TRBV5-1 to TRBJ2-3; weak D call: TRBD2 (5 bases). This CDR3 contains 16 residues. The V gene lost 0 bases and the J gene lost 2 bases, with 13 bases spanning the gap. Germline values: CDR1 SGHRS, CDR2 YFSETQ. CDR3 in DNA: TGCGCCAGCAGCTTGGTATCCGGGGATATCACAGATACGCAGTATTTT. This codes for CASSLVSGDITDTQYF. Looking up the rest from reference TRBV5-1 and TRBJ2-3 gives the full variable domain: KAGVTQTPRYLIKTRGQQVTLSCSPISGHRSVSWYQQTPGQGLQFLFEYFSETQRNKGNFPGRFSGRQFSNSRSEMNVSTLELGDSALYLCASSLVSGDITDTQYFGPGTRLTVL.

The chain is built from TRBV25-1 and TRBJ2-2, with D possibly being TRBD2 (6 bases). The V gene's germline CDR1 is MGHDK and CDR2 SYGVNS. V lost 6 bases and J 4 bases, leaving 15 bases between the germline ends. CDR3 length: 15 amino acids. CDR3: CASRMGGLPTGELFF. The DNA for the CDR3 is TGTGCCAGCAGAATGGGAGGTTTACCCACCGGGGAGCTGTTTTTT.

This clone was recorded a few times. CDR3 amino acids: CAWTLGGENGYTF. As DNA, the CDR3 is TGTGCCTGGACCCTCGGAGGGGAGAATGGCTACACCTTC. This chain joins TRBV30 and TRBJ1-2; possibly TRBD1 for D (5 bases). Deletions cut 4 bases from V and 6 bases from J, with 15 bases between. Germline CDR1 GTSNPN, CDR2 SVGIG (reference sequence). The CDR3 loop spans 13 amino acids.

The V gene is TRBV2, the J gene TRBJ2-1; 11 bases are shared with TRBD2. Germline-derived CDR1 and CDR2 are SNHLY and FYNNEI. This CDR3 spans 14 amino acids. After removal of 8 bases from V and 6 bases from J, the junction contained 6 bases not matched to a gene. Here the CDR3 reads CASSEGLAANEQFF. The DNA for the CDR3 is TGTGCCAGCTCTGAGGGACTAGCGGCCAATGAGCAGTTCTTC.

The CDR3 loop is CASSEGLGGRTQYF. The CDR3 DNA reads TGTGCCAGCAGTGAAGGGCTCGGGGGGCGGACGCAGTACTTC. The chain couples TRBV25-1 to TRBJ2-7; D is perhaps TRBD2 (7 bases). The CDR3 has 14 amino acids. V was shortened by 2 bases and J by 9 bases, with 17 bases between the two germline ends. Germline values: CDR1 MGHDK, CDR2 SYGVNS.

The V call is TRBV27, the J call TRBJ2-7; 8 positions match TRBD2. The trim removed 5 bases at V and 4 bases at J, leaving 16 bases unmatched. Germline values: CDR1 MNHEY, CDR2 SMNVEV (reference sequence). This CDR3 has 17 amino acids. The CDR3 loop is CASSPPPSLAGLYEQYF. CDR3 DNA sequence: TGTGCCAGCAGTCCCCCCCCGTCCCTAGCGGGTCTATACGAGCAGTACTTC.

In nucleotides, the CDR3 is TGTGCCAGCTCACCCTCACAGGGGGCGAACGGGGAGCTGTTTTTT. Encoded protein: CASSPSQGANGELFF. This sequence joins TRBV18 and TRBJ2-2, with 9 bases identical to TRBD1. V shed 3 bases and J 7 bases; nucleotides not matched to a gene: 6. The CDR3 loop spans 15 amino acids. Germline CDR1 reads KGHSH; CDR2 reads LQKENI.

The chain employs TRBV7-9 and TRBJ2-4; 9 bases agree with TRBD1. Germline lookup yields CDR1 SEHNR and CDR2 FQNEAQ (reference sequence). CDR3 length: 13 amino acids. V lost 4 bases to trimming and J lost 6 bases; unmatched junction nucleotides: 1. The CDR3, as DNA: TGTGCCAGCAGCTCGGACAGGGGAAACATTCAGTACTTC. This gives the protein CASSSDRGNIQYF.

Only a few counts were recorded for this clone. J is TRBJ1-2 and V is TRBV5-4; 7 nucleotides match TRBD1. Germline values: CDR1 SGHNT, CDR2 YYREEE (reference sequence). The CDR3 covers 14 residues. Germline trimming cut 7 bases from V and 4 bases from J; bases unmatched to any gene: 10. The CDR3 DNA sequence: TGTGCCAGCGGCAGAGACGGGACAGTCTATGGCTACACCTTC. Translated: CASGRDGTVYGYTF.

This clone has a handful of counts. The chain joins TRBV5-6 to TRBJ2-4, with no clear D. The CDR3 contains 13 residues. Germline V lookup: CDR1 SGHDT, CDR2 YYEEEE. V dropped 3 bases and J dropped 8 bases, with 12 bases sitting between them. CDR3 sequence reads: CASSWAGEYIQYF. In DNA form, the CDR3 reads TGTGCCAGCAGCTGGGCAGGCGAGTACATTCAGTACTTC.

The CDR3 loop reads CATSRVEGNSPLHF. In nucleotides, the CDR3 is TGTGCCACCAGCAGAGTAGAGGGAAATTCACCCCTCCACTTT. This chain links TRBV15 with TRBJ1-6; D not resolved. V was shortened by 1 base and J by 7 bases, with 8 bases between the two germline ends. The germline CDR1 and CDR2 sequences are LNHNV and YYDKDF (reference sequence). CDR3 length equals 14 residues.

In its sample, this clone was seen a few times. The rearrangement uses TRBV4-2 and TRBJ2-1; 10 bases fit TRBD2. V shed 0 bases, J shed 4 bases, and the junction held 6 bases outside the gene matches. Germline V gene data show CDR1 as LGHNA and CDR2 as YNFKEQ. The CDR3 is made up of 17 amino acids. In DNA form, the CDR3 reads TGTGCCAGCAGCCAAGAGGCTAGCGGGGGCCAATACAATGAGCAGTTCTTC. Amino acid sequence: CASSQEASGGQYNEQFF.

This rearrangement joins TRBV30 to TRBJ1-5; TRBD1 matches at 9 bases. The CDR3 is 14 residues long. Trimming took 2 bases from V and 8 from J; bases not matched to a gene: 7. Germline V lookup: CDR1 GTSNPN, CDR2 SVGIG (reference sequence). CDR3 DNA sequence: TGTGCCTGGAGTTATATGGGACAGGGTGAGCCCCAGCATTTT. It yields the protein CAWSYMGQGEPQHF.

This clone appeared a few times. The genes are TRBV6-5 and TRBJ2-1; 10 bases are a match to TRBD2. The germline V gene has CDR1 MNHEY and CDR2 SVGAGI. The CDR3 contains 12 residues. V lost 6 bases and J lost 12; bases outside the gene matches: 5. CDR3 DNA sequence: TGTGCCAGCAGGCAGCGGGGGGGCTTGCAGTTCTTC. This gives the protein CASRQRGGLQFF.